This T cell receptor beta chain was obtained from a study of T cell changes during pregnancy in multiple sclerosis. Per germline, CDR1 ENHRY and CDR2 SYGVKD. The CDR3 covers 15 residues. V was shortened by 0 bases and J by 2 bases, with 10 bases between the two germline ends. The protocol was immunoSEQ multiplex PCR, while the TCRdb copy is restricted to in-frame clones and leaves out a portion. The sample records over 40,000 clones, about 93% being singletons. The chain couples TRBV10-3 to TRBJ2-5; TRBD2 might be the D (5 bases). The sequencing used CD4+ T cells from peripheral blood mononuclear cells, collected in the second trimester of pregnancy. The TCR comes from a female donor with multiple sclerosis, enrolled in a pregnancy study. This CDR3 reads CAISESGGPQETQYF. CDR3 nucleotides: TGTGCCATCAGTGAGTCAGGCGGGCCTCAAGAGACCCAGTACTTC.